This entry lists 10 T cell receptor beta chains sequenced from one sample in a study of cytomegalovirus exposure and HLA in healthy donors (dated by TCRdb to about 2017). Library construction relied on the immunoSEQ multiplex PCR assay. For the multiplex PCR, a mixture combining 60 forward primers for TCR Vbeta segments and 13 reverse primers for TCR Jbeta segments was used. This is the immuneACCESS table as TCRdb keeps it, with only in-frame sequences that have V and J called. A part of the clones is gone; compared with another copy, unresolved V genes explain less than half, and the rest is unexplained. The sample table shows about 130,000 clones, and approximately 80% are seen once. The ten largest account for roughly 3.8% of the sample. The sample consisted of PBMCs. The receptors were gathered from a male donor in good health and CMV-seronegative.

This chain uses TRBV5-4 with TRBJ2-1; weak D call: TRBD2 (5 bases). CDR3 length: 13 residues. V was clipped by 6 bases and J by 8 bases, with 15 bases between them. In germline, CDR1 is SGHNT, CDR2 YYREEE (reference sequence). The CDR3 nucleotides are TGTGCCAGCATCCTGTATGGGCGGGATGAGCAGTTCTTC. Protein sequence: CASILYGRDEQFF.

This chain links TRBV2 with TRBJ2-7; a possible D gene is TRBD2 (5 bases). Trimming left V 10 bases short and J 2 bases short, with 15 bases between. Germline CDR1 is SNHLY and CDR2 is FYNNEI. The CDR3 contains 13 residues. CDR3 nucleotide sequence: TGTGCCACCGAGGGAAGGAGTCCCTACGAGCAGTACTTC. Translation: CATEGRSPYEQYF.

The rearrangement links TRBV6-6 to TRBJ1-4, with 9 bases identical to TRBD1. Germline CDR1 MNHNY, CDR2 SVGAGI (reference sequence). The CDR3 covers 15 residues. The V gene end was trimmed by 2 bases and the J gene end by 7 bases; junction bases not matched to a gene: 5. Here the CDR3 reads CASSYGGQGVEKLFF. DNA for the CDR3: TGTGCCAGCAGTTACGGGGGACAGGGAGTTGAAAAACTGTTTTTT.

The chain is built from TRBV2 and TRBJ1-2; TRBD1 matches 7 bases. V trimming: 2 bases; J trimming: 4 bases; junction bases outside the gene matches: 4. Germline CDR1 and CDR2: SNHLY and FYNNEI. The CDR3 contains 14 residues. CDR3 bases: TGTGCCAGCAGTGAACAGGGGGATACCTATGGCTACACCTTC. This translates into CASSEQGDTYGYTF.

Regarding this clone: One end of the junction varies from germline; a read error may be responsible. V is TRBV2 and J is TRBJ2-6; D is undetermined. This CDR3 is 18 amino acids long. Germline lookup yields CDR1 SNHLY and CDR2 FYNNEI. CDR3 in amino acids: CASSETDSLLSGANVLTF. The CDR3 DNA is TGTGCCAGCAGTGAGACCGACTCCCTCCTTTCTGGCGCCAACGTCCTGACTTTC.

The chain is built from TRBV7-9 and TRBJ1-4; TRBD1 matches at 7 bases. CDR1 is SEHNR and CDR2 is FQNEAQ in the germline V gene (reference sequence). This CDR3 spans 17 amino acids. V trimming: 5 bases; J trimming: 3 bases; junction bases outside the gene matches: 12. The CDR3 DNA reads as TGTGCCAGCAGCAGGGGCAGGGGGTCTCTTTCTAATGAAAAACTGTTTTTT. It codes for CASSRGRGSLSNEKLFF.

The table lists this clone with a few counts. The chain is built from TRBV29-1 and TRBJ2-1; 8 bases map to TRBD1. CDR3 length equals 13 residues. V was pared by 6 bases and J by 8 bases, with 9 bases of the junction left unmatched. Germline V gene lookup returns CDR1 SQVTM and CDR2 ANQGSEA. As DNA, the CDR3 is TGCAGCGTGGCAGGGGGCGGGTTCCATGAGCAGTTCTTC. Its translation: CSVAGGGFHEQFF.

The CDR3 reads CASLLRDATNEKLFF. The CDR3 DNA reads TGTGCCAGCCTGCTCCGGGATGCAACTAATGAAAAACTGTTTTTT. J is TRBJ1-4 and V is TRBV7-9; unclear D gene. Germline V CDR1 and CDR2: SEHNR, FQNEAQ (reference sequence). Deletions cut 8 bases from V and 0 bases from J, with 13 bases between. This CDR3 is built from 15 residues.

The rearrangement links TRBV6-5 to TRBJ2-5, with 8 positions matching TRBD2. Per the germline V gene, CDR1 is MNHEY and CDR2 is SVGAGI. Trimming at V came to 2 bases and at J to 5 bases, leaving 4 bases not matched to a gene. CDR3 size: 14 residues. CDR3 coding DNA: TGTGCCAGCAGTTACAGCGGGAGCGGGGAGACCCAGTACTTC. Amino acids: CASSYSGSGETQYF.

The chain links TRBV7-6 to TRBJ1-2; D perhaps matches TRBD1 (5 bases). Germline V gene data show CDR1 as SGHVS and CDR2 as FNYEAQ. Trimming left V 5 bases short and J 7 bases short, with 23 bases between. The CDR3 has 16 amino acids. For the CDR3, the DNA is TGTGCCAGCAGCCAAATTCATCGGGGGGGAAAGGCTGGCTACACCTTC. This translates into CASSQIHRGGKAGYTF.